These T cell receptor beta chains were read from a single sample in a study of blood T cells in healthy people across ages. Each CDR3 protein is one row after TCRdb ran MiXCR on the 5' RACE reads. The sample lists about 1.8 million distinct CDR3 sequences, 49% occurring once. Material for sequencing was blood. These receptors came from a middle-aged woman in good health. The CDR3 runs from the conserved cysteine through the conserved F or W. Fields, in order: D gene, V gene, CDR3 length, CDR3 protein. A D gene is named only where the DNA matches it firmly.

D: TRBD2; V: TRBV5-1; length: 16; CDR3: CASSPPTSGLQETQYF
D: .; V: TRBV7-9; length: 15; CDR3: CASSLISGMNTEAFF
D: TRBD1; V: TRBV4-1; length: 16; CDR3: CAGRDLGGPINSPLHF
D: .; V: TRBV4-1; length: 16; CDR3: CASSHSRDILTDTQYF
D: .; V: TRBV5-1; length: 14; CDR3: CASSLDYFTDTQYF
D: .; V: TRBV15; length: 13; CDR3: CATSRVLAGEQFF
D: .; V: TRBV4-3; length: 15; CDR3: CASSQGFGVGEKLFF
D: .; V: TRBV6-2/TRBV6-3; length: 13; CDR3: CASTLPPADTQYF
D: .; V: TRBV10-3; length: 15; CDR3: CAISEGNRVTDTQYF
D: .; V: TRBV20-1; length: 12; CDR3: CSAPGAQETQFF
D: TRBD2; V: TRBV5-1; length: 14; CDR3: CASARLAGTETQYF
D: TRBD1; V: TRBV6-5; length: 14; CDR3: CASSYVGQGYGYTF
D: .; V: TRBV4-3; length: 14; CDR3: CASSQVDSAYEQYF
D: .; V: TRBV28; length: 15; CDR3: CASSLQGGLLDEQFF
D: .; V: TRBV20-1; length: 14; CDR3: CSASWGQEYQPQHF
D: .; V: TRBV5-1; length: 18; CDR3: CASSLAGWAVSGGNEQFF
D: .; V: TRBV25-1; length: 15; CDR3: CASSESSLMRKTQYF
D: .; V: TRBV6-2/TRBV6-3; length: 13; CDR3: CASSYWTTDTQYF
D: .; V: TRBV20-1; length: 13; CDR3: CSARDRVNYGYTF
D: .; V: TRBV7-8; length: 15; CDR3: CASNPGSGSYNEQFF
D: TRBD1; V: TRBV20-1; length: 15; CDR3: CSASRPGQGAETQYF
D: .; V: TRBV5-1; length: 15; CDR3: CASSLVSSSNNEQFF
D: .; V: TRBV24-1; length: 17; CDR3: CATSDVATPSGANVLTF
D: .; V: TRBV28; length: 11; CDR3: CAIGSYNEQFF
D: .; V: TRBV6-5; length: 13; CDR3: CASVGVRGSEQYF
D: .; V: TRBV5-1; length: 16; CDR3: CASSSAPGSLPGGYTF
D: .; V: TRBV6-5; length: 13; CDR3: CASTLGGNTEAFF
D: TRBD1; V: TRBV12-3/TRBV12-4; length: 17; CDR3: CASSRRLTGTSNQPQHF